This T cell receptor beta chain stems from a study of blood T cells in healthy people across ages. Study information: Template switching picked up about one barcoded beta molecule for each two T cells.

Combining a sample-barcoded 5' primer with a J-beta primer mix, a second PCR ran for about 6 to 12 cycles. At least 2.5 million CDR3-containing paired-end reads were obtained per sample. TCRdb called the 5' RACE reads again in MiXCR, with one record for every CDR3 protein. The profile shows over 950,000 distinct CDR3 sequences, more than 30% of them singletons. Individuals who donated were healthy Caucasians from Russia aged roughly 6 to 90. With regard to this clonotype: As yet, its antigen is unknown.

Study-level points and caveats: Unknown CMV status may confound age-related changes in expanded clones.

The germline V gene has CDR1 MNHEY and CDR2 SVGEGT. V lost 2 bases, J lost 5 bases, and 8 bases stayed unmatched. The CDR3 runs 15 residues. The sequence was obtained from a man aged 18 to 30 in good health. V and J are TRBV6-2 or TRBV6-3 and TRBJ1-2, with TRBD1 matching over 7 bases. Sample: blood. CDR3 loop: CASSYAHGTVYGYTF. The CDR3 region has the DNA TGTGCCAGCAGTTACGCGCATGGGACAGTTTATGGCTACACCTTC.